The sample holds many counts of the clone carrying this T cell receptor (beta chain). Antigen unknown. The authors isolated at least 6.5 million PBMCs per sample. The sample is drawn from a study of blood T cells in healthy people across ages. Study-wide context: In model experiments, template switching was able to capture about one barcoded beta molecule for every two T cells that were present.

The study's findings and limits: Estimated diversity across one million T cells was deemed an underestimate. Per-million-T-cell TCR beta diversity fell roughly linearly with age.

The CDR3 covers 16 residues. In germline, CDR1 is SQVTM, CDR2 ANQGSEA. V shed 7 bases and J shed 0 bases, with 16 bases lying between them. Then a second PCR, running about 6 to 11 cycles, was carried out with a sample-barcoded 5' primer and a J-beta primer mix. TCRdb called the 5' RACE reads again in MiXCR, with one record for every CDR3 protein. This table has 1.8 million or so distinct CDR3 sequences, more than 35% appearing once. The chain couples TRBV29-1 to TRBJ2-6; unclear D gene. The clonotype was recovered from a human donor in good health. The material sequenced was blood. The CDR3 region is CSGMVNRDSGANVLTF. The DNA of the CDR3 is TGCAGCGGAATGGTTAACAGAGACTCTGGGGCCAACGTCCTGACTTTC. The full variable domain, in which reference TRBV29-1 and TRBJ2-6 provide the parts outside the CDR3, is SAVISQKPSRDICQRGTSLTIQCQVDSQVTMMFWYRQQPGQSLTLIATANQGSEATYESGFVIDKFPISRPNLTFSTLTVSNMSPEDSSIYLCSGMVNRDSGANVLTFGAGSRLTVL.